These 30 T cell receptor beta chains were all obtained from the same sample, sequenced in a study of cytomegalovirus exposure and HLA in healthy donors. The PCR had 60 Vbeta and 13 Jbeta primers. Measured with immunoSEQ multiplex PCR; TCRdb has only the in-frame clones, and not every one. The sample yields over 100,000 clones, approximately 8.7% seen once. The specimen was PBMCs. Receptor source: a man aged 35-49 years in good health and CMV-seronegative.

This clone appeared a few times. The rearrangement links TRBV5-1 to TRBJ2-7; D is perhaps TRBD2 (6 bases). Between the trimmed V and J ends, which lost 0 bases and 2 bases, there was a span of 9 bases. The V gene's germline CDR1 is SGHRS and CDR2 YFSETQ. There are 14 residues in the CDR3. The CDR3 nucleotides are TGCGCCAGCAGCTTGGCCGGGGGAGCCTACGAGCAGTACTTC. It codes for CASSLAGGAYEQYF.

This clone appeared a few times. The rearrangement joins TRBV5-6 to TRBJ2-2; TRBD2 is a possible D gene (6 bases). Germline V gene data show CDR1 as SGHDT and CDR2 as YYEEEE. The CDR3 has 15 amino acids. V lost 0 bases and J 5 bases, leaving 11 bases between the germline ends. The CDR3 DNA sequence: TGTGCCAGCAGCTTGGGATTTGCGGGGACCGGGGAGCTGTTTTTT. Translation: CASSLGFAGTGELFF.

The rearrangement links TRBV7-8 to TRBJ1-2; 7 bases line up with TRBD1. Germline CDR1 is SGHVS and CDR2 is FQNEAQ. J was trimmed by 6 bases and V by 3 bases; bases with no gene match: 4. The CDR3 loop spans 13 amino acids. The CDR3 bases are TGTGCCAGCAGCTTCAGGGGGACCCATGGCTACACCTTC. Translated: CASSFRGTHGYTF.

The CDR3: CASSFAILESGNTIYF. The CDR3 DNA reads as TGTGCCAGCAGCTTTGCCATTCTAGAATCTGGAAACACCATATATTTT. The rearrangement uses TRBV7-9 and TRBJ1-3; D unclear. The CDR3 has 16 amino acids. Germline lookup yields CDR1 SEHNR and CDR2 FQNEAQ (reference sequence). V was trimmed by 3 bases and J by 1 base, leaving 13 bases between them.

V is TRBV5-5 and J is TRBJ2-7; 9 positions agree with TRBD1. CDR1 is SGHKS and CDR2 is YYEKEE in the germline V gene (reference sequence). The CDR3 spans 14 residues. V gave up 5 bases and J gave up 4 bases; unmatched junction bases: 7. Here the CDR3 reads CASRQGQGIYEQYF. CDR3 nucleotides: TGTGCCAGCAGACAAGGACAGGGGATATACGAGCAGTACTTC.

This rearrangement joins TRBV7-3 to TRBJ2-3, with 7 nucleotides matching TRBD1. The V and J ends lost 5 bases and 8 bases, in that order; junction bases with no gene match: 22. CDR3 size: 18 residues. Germline loops: CDR1 SGHTA, CDR2 FQGTGA. In nucleotides, the CDR3 is TGTGCCAGCAGCCGTTACAGCACAGGGGTCGGCACTGGCGGTACGCAGTATTTT. Its protein product is CASSRYSTGVGTGGTQYF.

This clone was found a few times. V gene TRBV7-8 combines with J gene TRBJ2-5; 10 positions match TRBD2. CDR1 is SGHVS and CDR2 is FQNEAQ in the germline V gene. Trimming at V came to 6 bases and at J to 2 bases, leaving 12 bases not matched to a gene. The CDR3 has 17 residues. The CDR3 sequence: CASRFLSAGGLQETQYF. CDR3 in DNA: TGTGCCAGCAGGTTTCTATCAGCGGGGGGGCTGCAAGAGACCCAGTACTTC.

The chain has TRBV4-3 and TRBJ2-1; 9 nucleotides match TRBD2. J was trimmed by 8 bases and V by 1 base; bases with no gene match: 6. This CDR3 is 15 amino acids long. Germline V gene sequence: CDR1 LGHNA, CDR2 YSLEER. CDR3 protein: CASSQGLAGRYEQFF. CDR3 nucleotide sequence: TGCGCCAGCAGCCAAGGGCTAGCGGGGAGGTATGAGCAGTTCTTC.

There are a few counts of this clone. This chain uses TRBV9 with TRBJ2-7, with D uncertain. Looked up from germline, CDR1 is SGDLS and CDR2 is YYNGEE. This CDR3 has 14 residues. With 4 bases removed from V and 2 bases from J, the gap between germline ends came to 13 bases. For the CDR3, the DNA is TGTGCCAGCAGCCCCCAGGATCTTCCCTACGAGCAGTACTTC. It translates to CASSPQDLPYEQYF.

This clone showed up just a few times. This chain links TRBV19 with TRBJ2-7, with 10 bases that match TRBD1. Trimming removed 5 bases from V and 4 bases from J; junction bases left unmatched: 5. Germline V lookup: CDR1 LNHDA, CDR2 SQIVND (reference sequence). The CDR3 contains 14 residues. The CDR3 DNA reads TGTGCCAGTAGTGTCGACAGGGGGCCTTACGAGCAGTACTTC. It codes for CASSVDRGPYEQYF. Drawing the rest from reference TRBV19 and TRBJ2-7, the complete variable domain is DGGITQSPKYLFRKEGQNVTLSCEQNLNHDAMYWYRQDPGQGLRLIYYSQIVNDFQKGDIAEGYSVSREKKESFPLTVTSAQKNPTAFYLCASSVDRGPYEQYFGPGTRLTVT.

This rearrangement joins TRBV29-1 to TRBJ2-1; TRBD2 agrees at 11 bases. V lost 6 bases and J lost 4; bases outside the gene matches: 14. Germline V lookup: CDR1 SQVTM, CDR2 ANQGSEA. CDR3 length: 17 amino acids. CDR3 in DNA: TGCAGCGTCAAAGGGGGGCTAGCGGGGGGCCCTTACAATGAGCAGTTCTTC. It encodes CSVKGGLAGGPYNEQFF.

This clone has a handful of counts. The rearrangement joins TRBV5-1 to TRBJ2-2; 7 positions agree with TRBD2. With 6 bases clipped from V and 1 base from J, the junction kept 3 bases outside the gene matches. The V gene's germline CDR1 is SGHRS and CDR2 YFSETQ. CDR3 length equals 14 residues. The CDR3, as DNA: TGCGCCAGCAAGGGGACTATGAACACCGGGGAGCTGTTTTTT. Translation gives CASKGTMNTGELFF.

The chain employs TRBV19 and TRBJ1-6, with D tentatively TRBD1 (6 bases). Per the germline V gene, CDR1 is LNHDA and CDR2 is SQIVND (reference sequence). This CDR3 is 13 amino acids long. Trimming cost V 4 bases and J 7 bases, with 8 bases left between them. The CDR3 DNA sequence: TGTGCCAGTAGTAACAGGGCCAATTCACCCCTCCACTTT. Translated: CASSNRANSPLHF.

A few counts support this clone. The rearrangement joins TRBV5-6 to TRBJ2-5; 8 nucleotides match TRBD2. V shed 5 bases and J 4 bases; nucleotides not matched to a gene: 7. This CDR3 spans 14 amino acids. In germline, CDR1 is SGHDT, CDR2 YYEEEE. DNA of the CDR3: TGTGCCAGCAGGAAAGCGGGGGCCCCAGAGACCCAGTACTTC. Protein: CASRKAGAPETQYF.

The rearrangement uses TRBV6-5 and TRBJ2-5, with a possible D match to TRBD1 (6 bases). V was clipped by 4 bases and J by 5 bases, with 11 bases between them. Germline CDR1 and CDR2: MNHEY and SVGAGI. The CDR3 contains 13 residues. The CDR3 is CASSFQGRETQYF. CDR3 nucleotides: TGTGCCAGCAGTTTTCAGGGGCGGGAGACCCAGTACTTC.

This clone came up a few times. The chain combines TRBV28 with TRBJ1-5; 10 bases match TRBD1. V was clipped by 4 bases and J by 5 bases; unmatched bases: 8. This CDR3 has 16 residues. Per germline, CDR1 MDHEN and CDR2 SYDVKM. This CDR3 is CASSSPTGTGDQPQHF. The CDR3 DNA sequence: TGTGCCAGCAGTTCCCCTACCGGGACAGGGGATCAGCCCCAGCATTTT.

The chain recombines TRBV5-1 with TRBJ1-5; D is unclear. The CDR3 runs to 16 residues. The germline gives CDR1 SGHRS, CDR2 YFSETQ. Trimming left V 4 bases short and J 3 bases short, with 17 bases between. CDR3 DNA: TGCGCCAGCAGCCCGGCGGGATTCCCTAACAATCAGCCCCAGCATTTT. Protein: CASSPAGFPNNQPQHF.

This clone was recorded a few times. Other DNA sequences in this sample translate to the same CDR3. The genes are TRBV7-3 and TRBJ2-5; D not certain. CDR3 length: 14 amino acids. Deletions cut 5 bases from V and 0 bases from J, with 10 bases between. Germline-derived CDR1 and CDR2 are SGHTA and FQGTGA. The CDR3 nucleotides read TGTGCCAGCAGCCTGGTCGGAGACCAAGAGACCCAGTACTTC. This translates into CASSLVGDQETQYF.

The rearrangement joins TRBV7-2 to TRBJ1-4; D uncertain. Trimming took off 6 bases at V and 6 bases at J, with 17 bases between the two ends. CDR1 and CDR2 (germline): SGHTA, FQGNSA. This CDR3 region has 15 residues. The CDR3 reads CASRVFGKGDEKLFF. The CDR3 region has the DNA TGTGCCAGCAGAGTATTCGGGAAGGGAGATGAAAAACTGTTTTTT.

The chain recombines TRBV2 with TRBJ2-7, with a tentative D call TRBD1 (5 bases). The CDR3 is 12 residues long. The ends were cut back, 7 bases at V and 5 bases at J, with 12 bases in the middle. CDR1 is SNHLY, CDR2 FYNNEI, per germline. The CDR3 is CASMARANEQYF. The CDR3 nucleotides are TGTGCCAGCATGGCCAGGGCGAACGAGCAGTACTTC.

This clone has only a few counts. The chain carries TRBV6-5 and TRBJ1-6, with TRBD1 matching 9 bases. Germline V gene sequence: CDR1 MNHEY, CDR2 SVGAGI. V shed 6 bases, J shed 7 bases, and the junction held 4 bases outside the gene matches. This CDR3 is 14 amino acids long. The CDR3 protein is CASRPDRGNSPLHF. CDR3 bases: TGTGCCAGCAGACCCGACAGGGGGAATTCACCCCTCCACTTT.

This clone showed up just a few times. This rearrangement joins TRBV4-1 to TRBJ1-6; D is unresolved. Trimming shortened V by 1 base and J by 14 bases, and 12 bases separated the two germline ends. The CDR3 length is 13 residues. Germline V gene data show CDR1 as MGHRA and CDR2 as YSYEKL. CDR3 sequence reads: CASSQGPRGALHF. CDR3 bases: TGCGCCAGCAGCCAAGGGCCGCGCGGGGCCCTCCACTTT.

The table lists this clone with a few counts. The V gene is TRBV4-3, the J gene TRBJ1-6, with a tentative D call TRBD1 (5 bases). Germline V CDR1 and CDR2: LGHNA, YSLEER. V was shortened by 0 bases and J by 6 bases, with 9 bases between the two germline ends. The CDR3 is made up of 15 amino acids. CDR3 loop: CASSQDHDSNSPLHF. Written as DNA, the CDR3 is TGCGCCAGCAGCCAAGATCACGACAGTAATTCACCCCTCCACTTT.

This chain uses TRBV11-2 with TRBJ2-7, with 7 positions matching TRBD2. CDR3 length: 15 amino acids. Trimming at V came to 0 bases and at J to 3 bases, leaving 5 bases not matched to a gene. Germline V CDR1 and CDR2: SGHAT, FQNNGV. The CDR3 loop is CASSLDGRALYEQYF. In nucleotides, the CDR3 is TGTGCCAGCAGCTTAGATGGGAGGGCCCTCTACGAGCAGTACTTC.

A remark on this clone: A junction boundary mismatches the germline segment, possibly from a read error. The J gene is TRBJ1-2, the V gene TRBV6-6; D may be TRBD1 (6 bases). CDR1 is MNHNY and CDR2 is SVGAGI in the germline V gene (reference sequence). The CDR3 extends over 13 amino acids. For the CDR3, the DNA is TGTGCCAGCACTAGGACAGCCAGCTATGGCTGCACCTTC. Translated: CASTRTASYGCTF.

The V gene is TRBV5-1, the J gene TRBJ2-7, with TRBD1 matching 7 bases. The V segment lost 9 bases and the J segment 7 bases; nucleotides outside the gene matches: 16. CDR1 and CDR2 from the germline V gene are SGHRS and YFSETQ. The CDR3 totals 14 residues. The CDR3: CATSRSGQLEEQYF. The CDR3 DNA follows: TGCGCCACTAGTCGGTCGGGACAGCTCGAAGAGCAGTACTTC.

The V call is TRBV2, the J call TRBJ1-1; D ambiguous. CDR1 is SNHLY, CDR2 FYNNEI, per germline. The V end was cut by 2 bases, the J end by 9 bases, with 13 bases between. The CDR3 sequence is 13 residues long. The CDR3 DNA is TGTGCCAGCAGTGAAACCGGGCGGAGGAAAGCTTTCTTT. It encodes CASSETGRRKAFF.

This clone was seen more than once but under ten times. This chain joins TRBV2 and TRBJ2-1; TRBD2 agrees at 9 bases. With V trimmed by 4 bases and J by 7 bases, 8 bases remained unmatched. CDR1 is SNHLY, CDR2 FYNNEI, per germline. This CDR3 spans 15 amino acids. The CDR3 DNA follows: TGTGCCAGCAGTGTAGGCGGGGGGGCCTGGAATGAGCAGTTCTTC. This gives the protein CASSVGGGAWNEQFF.

This clone has just a few counts. The genes are TRBV7-9 and TRBJ2-1; 7 bases are a match to TRBD1. Trimming took 5 bases from V and 5 from J; bases not matched to a gene: 15. Germline V CDR1 and CDR2: SEHNR, FQNEAQ (reference sequence). The CDR3 has 17 amino acids. CDR3 DNA sequence: TGTGCCAGCAGCACCCCCCCTGGGACAGCAAGAAACAATGAGCAGTTCTTC. Translating it yields CASSTPPGTARNNEQFF.

This clone was picked up a small number of times. The sample has other DNA sequences that encode this CDR3 too. The chain links TRBV29-1 to TRBJ2-3, with 9 positions matching TRBD1. The CDR3 extends over 13 amino acids. Germline CDR1 is SQVTM and CDR2 is ANQGSEA. V dropped 6 bases and J dropped 1; count of bases not matched to a gene: 2. The CDR3 reads CSVDRGGTDTQYF. DNA for the CDR3: TGCAGCGTGGACAGGGGAGGCACAGATACGCAGTATTTT.